This TCR beta chain is drawn from a study of cytomegalovirus exposure and HLA in healthy donors. Study outcomes and limitations: Among TCR beta chains, those listed as cytomegalovirus-associated numbered under 200. Most observed TCR sequences were rare, whereas some public TCRs were detected in many donors. In a later analysis, TCR beta V- and J-gene trimming showed a link to a missense DCLRE1C variant.

Regarding this clone: Its antigen is as yet unknown.

V lost 5 bases and J 0 bases, leaving 5 bases between the germline ends. In germline, CDR1 is KGHSH, CDR2 LQKENI. The CDR3 is 12 amino acids. The PCR was carried out with 60 Vbeta primers and 13 Jbeta primers. Sequenced by immunoSEQ multiplex PCR; TCRdb stores in-frame clones only, minus some. The sample shows 65,000 to 80,000 clones, and 7.5% sits with its ten largest clones. Though nominally healthy at sampling, donors likely had unrecorded immune exposures. V gene TRBV18 combines with J gene TRBJ2-7; no reliable D call. Material for sequencing was PBMCs. This TCR came from a female donor in good health and CMV-seropositive. Here the CDR3 DNA reads TGTGCCAGCTCATCATCCTCCTACGAGCAGTACTTC. As protein: CASSSSSYEQYF.